The 28 T cell receptor beta chains listed next were all sequenced from one sample in a study of siplizumab effects on memory and regulatory T cells. TCRdb keeps only in-frame clones here, not all; method: immunoSEQ multiplex PCR. This table has around 65,000 clones, 79% appearing once. Sequencing was carried out using memory CD4+ T cells sorted from blood. The receptors stem from a human donor in good health.

CDR3: CASSQEGSSEKLFF. In DNA, the CDR3 is TGTGCCAGCAGCCAAGAGGGGTCTAGCGAAAAACTGTTTTTT. This chain joins TRBV4-2 and TRBJ1-4; no clear D. Trimming removed 0 bases at V and 8 bases at J, with 10 bases between. Germline-derived CDR1 and CDR2 are LGHNA and YNFKEQ. The CDR3 extends over 14 amino acids.

The CDR3 loop reads CASENQADTQYF. DNA of the CDR3: TGTGCCAGCGAGAATCAGGCAGATACGCAGTATTTT. V is TRBV7-9 and J is TRBJ2-3, with no clear D. The germline CDR1 and CDR2 sequences are SEHNR and FQNEAQ (reference sequence). V was shortened by 8 bases and J by 4 bases, with 10 bases between the two germline ends. The CDR3 has 12 amino acids.

This clone was detected only a few times. The chain links TRBV4-3 to TRBJ2-3, with 8 bases that match TRBD2. This CDR3 has 18 amino acids. The germline CDR1 and CDR2 sequences are LGHNA and YSLEER. V lost 1 base and J lost 1; bases outside the gene matches: 10. The CDR3 is CASSQVPGTRGGTDTQYF. As DNA, the CDR3 is TGCGCCAGCAGCCAAGTCCCCGGGACGCGGGGGGGCACAGATACGCAGTATTTT.

V is TRBV7-3 and J is TRBJ1-1; no clear D gene. Trimming removed 4 bases at V and 5 bases at J, with 17 bases between. The CDR3 covers 15 residues. The germline CDR1 and CDR2 sequences are SGHTA and FQGTGA. The CDR3 loop is CASSSSSLWRTEAFF. In nucleotides, the CDR3 is TGTGCCAGCAGCTCGTCATCTCTGTGGCGGACTGAAGCTTTCTTT.

The CDR3 DNA follows: TGTGCCAGCGGTCCGGGGGCCGGGGAGCTGTTTTTT. Its protein is CASGPGAGELFF. The chain carries TRBV7-3 and TRBJ2-2; D is perhaps TRBD2 (6 bases). Germline V CDR1 and CDR2: SGHTA, FQGTGA. The CDR3 extends over 12 amino acids. V shed 8 bases and J shed 6 bases, with 10 bases lying between them. The entire variable domain, with the rest obtained from reference TRBV7-3 and TRBJ2-2, is as follows: GAGVSQTPSNKVTEKGKYVELRCDPISGHTALYWYRQSLGQGPEFLIYFQGTGAADDSGLPNDRFFAVRPEGSVSTLKIQRTERGDSAVYLCASGPGAGELFFGEGSRLTVL.

CDR3 nucleotide sequence: TGTGCCAGCTCACCGGATAACAGCTTCTATGGCTACACCTTC. Residues: CASSPDNSFYGYTF. The chain has TRBV18 and TRBJ1-2; D uncertain. The CDR3 spans 14 residues. The V and J ends lost 3 bases and 4 bases respectively, with 12 bases between them. Germline-derived CDR1 and CDR2 are KGHSH and LQKENI.

The chain uses TRBV6-5 and TRBJ2-7; D tentatively reads TRBD1 or TRBD2 (5 bases each). V lost 9 bases and J 1 base, leaving 16 bases between the germline ends. The CDR3 length is 14 residues. CDR1 is MNHEY and CDR2 is SVGAGI in the germline V gene. The CDR3 loop is CASMERDRSYEQYF. The DNA of the CDR3 is TGTGCCAGTATGGAACGGGACCGGTCCTACGAGCAGTACTTC.

The chain couples TRBV7-9 to TRBJ1-4; D may be TRBD1 (6 bases). CDR1 is SEHNR and CDR2 is FQNEAQ in the germline V gene (reference sequence). CDR3 length: 17 amino acids. Trimming took 3 bases from V and 3 from J, leaving 17 bases between them. The CDR3 bases are TGTGCCAGCAGCTTCCCCCCGGGGGGGACACCTAATGAAAAACTGTTTTTT. Encoded protein: CASSFPPGGTPNEKLFF.

This chain connects TRBV27 to TRBJ2-7, with D perhaps TRBD1 (6 bases). The V end was cut by 2 bases, the J end by 2 bases, with 13 bases between. The germline V gene has CDR1 MNHEY and CDR2 SMNVEV (reference sequence). This CDR3 spans 15 amino acids. Here the CDR3 DNA reads TGTGCCAGCAGTTTAGATCCACAGGGTACCTACGAGCAGTACTTC. It specifies CASSLDPQGTYEQYF.

The chain recombines TRBV7-2 with TRBJ2-2; 13 positions agree with TRBD2. V trimming: 7 bases; J trimming: 4 bases; junction bases outside the gene matches: 9. The CDR3 covers 17 residues. Germline V gene data show CDR1 as SGHTA and CDR2 as FQGNSA. For the CDR3, the DNA is TGTGCCAGCACCCTGCTCCGGACTAGCGGGGGCACCGGGGAGCTGTTTTTT. Translated, it gives CASTLLRTSGGTGELFF. Complete variable domain (other parts from reference TRBV7-2 and TRBJ2-2): GAGVSQSPSNKVTEKGKDVELRCDPISGHTALYWYRQSLGQGLEFLIYFQGNSAPDKSGLPSDRFSAERTGGSVSTLTIQRTQQEDSAVYLCASTLLRTSGGTGELFFGEGSRLTVL.

The chain couples TRBV5-1 to TRBJ2-7; tentatively, D is TRBD2 (5 bases). The CDR3 covers 14 residues. Trimming removed 3 bases from V and 5 bases from J, with 15 bases in between. Germline V gene lookup returns CDR1 SGHRS and CDR2 YFSETQ. CDR3 amino acids: CASSSSGSSNEQYF. CDR3 bases: TGCGCCAGCAGCTCTTCAGGCTCTAGCAACGAGCAGTACTTC. The whole variable domain, remainder taken from reference TRBV5-1 and TRBJ2-7, is KAGVTQTPRYLIKTRGQQVTLSCSPISGHRSVSWYQQTPGQGLQFLFEYFSETQRNKGNFPGRFSGRQFSNSRSEMNVSTLELGDSALYLCASSSSGSSNEQYFGPGTRLTVT.

The chain combines TRBV7-3 with TRBJ2-1, with 9 bases lining up with TRBD2. The CDR3 runs to 15 residues. Germline V gives CDR1 SGHTA, CDR2 FQGTGA. Trimming cost V 2 bases and J 6 bases; bases outside gene matches: 5. CDR3 region: CASSLASGEVNEQFF. DNA of the CDR3: TGTGCCAGCAGCTTAGCTAGCGGGGAAGTCAATGAGCAGTTCTTC. Filled out from reference TRBV7-3 and TRBJ2-1, the complete variable domain reads GAGVSQTPSNKVTEKGKYVELRCDPISGHTALYWYRQSLGQGPEFLIYFQGTGAADDSGLPNDRFFAVRPEGSVSTLKIQRTERGDSAVYLCASSLASGEVNEQFFGPGTRLTVL.

This clone was seen a single time. V usage is TRBV5-1 and J usage is TRBJ2-4, with 10 bases that match TRBD1. Germline-derived CDR1 and CDR2 are SGHRS and YFSETQ. This CDR3 has 15 residues. Losses at the gene ends were 4 bases for V and 7 bases for J; bases not matched to a gene: 8. The CDR3 spells CASSKPGQGLNIQYF. The CDR3 bases are TGCGCCAGCAGCAAGCCGGGACAGGGGTTGAACATTCAGTACTTC. Full variable domain (outside the CDR3, taken from reference TRBV5-1 and TRBJ2-4): KAGVTQTPRYLIKTRGQQVTLSCSPISGHRSVSWYQQTPGQGLQFLFEYFSETQRNKGNFPGRFSGRQFSNSRSEMNVSTLELGDSALYLCASSKPGQGLNIQYFGAGTRLSVL.

For this clone: Distinct nucleotide sequences in the sample also encode this CDR3. This sequence joins TRBV29-1 and TRBJ1-5, with D possibly TRBD1 on 6 matching bases. Per the germline V gene, CDR1 is SQVTM and CDR2 is ANQGSEA. The CDR3 is 15 amino acids. Trimming took off 4 bases at V and 1 base at J, with 14 bases between the two ends. This CDR3 is CSVGQGTGSNQPQHF. In DNA, the CDR3 is TGCAGCGTTGGGCAGGGAACAGGGAGCAATCAGCCCCAGCATTTT.

This chain links TRBV5-1 with TRBJ2-7, with TRBD1 as a possible D gene (6 bases). The CDR3 covers 12 residues. Germline assignment: CDR1 SGHRS and CDR2 YFSETQ. V was trimmed by 4 bases and J by 5 bases, leaving 10 bases between them. The CDR3 is CASSRTGNEQYF. The CDR3 DNA sequence: TGCGCCAGCAGCCGCACAGGGAACGAGCAGTACTTC.

The chain recombines TRBV4-1 with TRBJ2-5; 12 positions agree with TRBD2. Germline V gene data show CDR1 as MGHRA and CDR2 as YSYEKL. The CDR3 length is 17 residues. After removal of 0 bases from V and 5 bases from J, the junction contained 7 bases not matched to a gene. The CDR3 sequence is CASSQDLAGGLGETQYF. CDR3 sequence (DNA): TGCGCCAGCAGCCAAGACCTAGCGGGGGGGCTCGGTGAGACCCAGTACTTC.

This sequence joins TRBV12-5 and TRBJ2-3; 7 bases agree with TRBD1. Per germline, CDR1 LGHNT and CDR2 FRNRAP. The CDR3 spans 14 residues. The V and J ends lost 7 bases and 5 bases, in that order; junction bases with no gene match: 9. CDR3 region: CASALGQIQDTQYF. CDR3 sequence (DNA): TGTGCTAGTGCCCTGGGACAGATTCAAGATACGCAGTATTTT. Full variable domain (outside the CDR3, taken from reference TRBV12-5 and TRBJ2-3): DARVTQTPRHKVTEMGQEVTMRCQPILGHNTVFWYRQTMMQGLELLAYFRNRAPLDDSGMPKDRFSAEMPDATLATLKIQPSEPRDSAVYFCASALGQIQDTQYFGPGTRLTVL.

In its sample, this clone was seen once. The CDR3 loop is CSVRLNSKNIQYF. The CDR3 DNA reads as TGCAGCGTCCGTCTTAATTCCAAAAACATTCAGTACTTC. V and J are TRBV29-1 and TRBJ2-4; D gene uncertain. This CDR3 region has 13 residues. CDR1 is SQVTM and CDR2 is ANQGSEA in the germline V gene. V was pared by 6 bases and J by 2 bases, with 11 bases between.

This clone was seen a single time. Here the CDR3 DNA reads TGTGCCAGCAGGGGACAGGGGGCCGAGCAGTACTTC. Translated: CASRGQGAEQYF. The V and J genes are TRBV28 and TRBJ2-7, with 12 bases matching TRBD1. Germline V gives CDR1 MDHEN, CDR2 SYDVKM. This CDR3 has 12 residues. The V segment lost 6 bases and the J segment 6 bases; nucleotides outside the gene matches: 0.

This chain links TRBV5-4 with TRBJ2-7; 8 nucleotides align to TRBD1. This CDR3 spans 14 amino acids. Unmatched junction bases numbered 4, after V lost 3 bases and J lost 2 bases. From germline, CDR1 is SGHNT and CDR2 YYREEE (reference sequence). DNA for the CDR3: TGTGCCAGCAGCTCACTACAGGGGGCCTACGAGCAGTACTTC. Protein sequence: CASSSLQGAYEQYF.

The gene calls are TRBV4-2 and TRBJ2-3; D is perhaps TRBD2 (5 bases). Germline CDR1 LGHNA, CDR2 YNFKEQ. The V end lost 0 bases, the J end lost 6 bases, and 10 bases lay between the germline ends. The CDR3 runs to 14 residues. CDR3 region: CASSQEAARDTQYF. The CDR3 coding sequence is TGTGCCAGCAGCCAAGAAGCGGCGAGGGATACGCAGTATTTT.

The chain joins TRBV18 to TRBJ1-1, with a possible D match to TRBD1 (6 bases). Germline V gene lookup returns CDR1 KGHSH and CDR2 LQKENI. Trimming cost V 2 bases and J 0 bases, with 10 bases left between them. The CDR3 spans 15 residues. Here the CDR3 reads CASSPGRGMNTEAFF. CDR3 DNA: TGTGCCAGCTCACCAGGCAGGGGAATGAACACTGAAGCTTTCTTT.

This clone was observed a handful of times. The chain carries TRBV5-4 and TRBJ2-3, with 10 bases aligning to TRBD2. The germline CDR1 and CDR2 sequences are SGHNT and YYREEE (reference sequence). The CDR3 totals 15 residues. J lost 7 bases, V lost 0 bases, and 5 bases had no gene match. CDR3 DNA sequence: TGTGCCAGCAGCTTGGCTAGCGGGGGCTTAAATACGCAGTATTTT. It codes for CASSLASGGLNTQYF.

A few counts support this clone. This chain connects TRBV5-1 to TRBJ2-3; maybe TRBD2 (6 bases). The CDR3 sequence is 14 residues long. The V gene's germline CDR1 is SGHRS and CDR2 YFSETQ. V lost 4 bases and J lost 4, with 13 bases in between. CDR3 sequence reads: CASSGTSGADTQYF. Written as DNA, the CDR3 is TGCGCCAGCAGCGGGACCTCGGGGGCAGATACGCAGTATTTT.

V gene TRBV6-5 combines with J gene TRBJ2-3; D might be TRBD2 (6 bases). Per germline, CDR1 MNHEY and CDR2 SVGAGI. The ends were cut back, 7 bases at V and 5 bases at J, with 19 bases in the middle. The CDR3 extends over 15 amino acids. Written as DNA, the CDR3 is TGTGCCAGCAAAGCCTCCCGACTAGGCCGAGATACGCAGTATTTT. Protein: CASKASRLGRDTQYF.

The rearrangement uses TRBV5-1 and TRBJ2-3; D remains unclear. This CDR3 comprises 12 residues. CDR1 and CDR2 (germline): SGHRS, YFSETQ. The V gene lost 1 base and the J gene lost 5 bases, with 5 bases spanning the gap. The CDR3 region has the DNA TGCGCCAGCAGCTTGTGGGGAGATACGCAGTATTTT. Residues: CASSLWGDTQYF.

The chain recombines TRBV5-5 with TRBJ1-5, with D uncertain. Per the germline V gene, CDR1 is SGHKS and CDR2 is YYEKEE (reference sequence). Between the trimmed V and J ends, which lost 4 bases and 5 bases, there was a span of 10 bases. This CDR3 is 13 amino acids long. CDR3 protein: CASSLLPDQPQHF. The DNA for the CDR3 is TGTGCCAGCAGCCTCCTCCCAGATCAGCCCCAGCATTTT.

The genes are TRBV4-1 and TRBJ1-2; 7 nucleotides align to TRBD1. This CDR3 region has 15 residues. In germline, CDR1 is MGHRA, CDR2 YSYEKL. Trimming took 0 bases from V and 4 from J; bases not matched to a gene: 5. In nucleotides, the CDR3 is TGCGCCAGCAGCCAAGACGGGACAGCCCTCTATGGCTACACCTTC. It is translated as CASSQDGTALYGYTF.